These T cell receptor beta chains were read from a single sample in a study of T cells in Graves' hyperthyroidism and ophthalmopathy. TCRdb re-called the multiplex PCR reads through MiXCR, storing one row per CDR3 protein. This table has about 640,000 distinct CDR3 sequences, less than 25% appearing once. The sample consisted of blood. The receptors were gathered from a man aged 25 to 40 with Graves' ophthalmopathy. Both conserved end residues are part of each CDR3. A D gene is named only where the DNA matches it firmly. Rows may omit the clone size; those that give it use once, few, many or a size class.

j_gene,abundance,d_gene,v_gene,CDR3nt,CDR3aa
TRBJ2-3,few,NA,TRBV7-9,TGTGCCAGCAGCTTATTCACAGGTTATCGCACAGATACGCAGTATTTT,CASSLFTGYRTDTQYF
TRBJ1-2,many,NA,TRBV11-2,TGTGCCAGCAGCTCCAGGGCGGATGGCTACACCTTC,CASSSRADGYTF
TRBJ1-5,NA,NA,TRBV18,TGTGCCAGCTCACCCCAGGAAGGGCATCAGCCCCAGCATTTT,CASSPQEGHQPQHF
TRBJ1-1,few,NA,TRBV5-1,TGCGCCAGCAGTCGAGGGCCGACAGCTGAAGCTTTCTTT,CASSRGPTAEAFF
TRBJ2-7,NA,NA,TRBV20-1,TGCAGTGCGCCTAAGACATCCTACGAGCAGTACTTC,CSAPKTSYEQYF
TRBJ2-1,NA,NA,TRBV2,TGTGCCAGCAGTGATTTCGGGGGAAGAGGCTCTGGTGAGCAGTTCTTC,CASSDFGGRGSGEQFF
TRBJ2-1,NA,NA,TRBV20-1,TGCAGTGCTGGTCCTCTAGTGGGGGTCACCAATGAGCAGTTCTTC,CSAGPLVGVTNEQFF
TRBJ2-1,NA,TRBD2,TRBV4-1,TGCGCCAGCAGCCAAGGGCTACTAGCGGGAGGCTACAATGAGCAGTTCTTC,CASSQGLLAGGYNEQFF
TRBJ2-1,many,TRBD2,TRBV20-1,TGCAGTGCTAGAGATCATCTAGCGGGAAGCTCCTACAATGAGCAGTTCTTC,CSARDHLAGSSYNEQFF
TRBJ2-7,few,TRBD1,TRBV11-2,TGTGCCAGCAGCTCGCCATCCGGGACAGGGGGCCACGAGCAGTACTTC,CASSSPSGTGGHEQYF
TRBJ2-7,many,NA,TRBV4-2,TGTGCCAGCAGCCAAGAAGCAGGCCTTTCGAGCTCCTACGAGCAGTACTTC,CASSQEAGLSSSYEQYF
TRBJ2-1,few,NA,TRBV27,TGTGCCAGCAGTTTGAGCCAGGGCAATGAGCAGTTCTTC,CASSLSQGNEQFF
TRBJ1-6,many,NA,TRBV27,TGTGCCAGCAGTTTCGGACGGGGCGTCTCACCCCTCCACTTT,CASSFGRGVSPLHF
TRBJ1-6,few,TRBD1,TRBV3-1,TGTGCCAGCAGCCTTCCGGGACAGGGTATTGGTTCACCCCTCCACTTT,CASSLPGQGIGSPLHF
TRBJ2-1,many,NA,TRBV7-8,TGTGCCAGCAGCTTAGCGCGTCTAGCCTATGAGCAGTTCTTC,CASSLARLAYEQFF
TRBJ2-3,NA,NA,TRBV7-9,TGTGCCAGCAGCTCTGGAGGAGGCAGGGTTATAGATACGCAGTATTTT,CASSSGGGRVIDTQYF
TRBJ2-1,NA,NA,TRBV29-1,TGCAGCGTCAGACTTAATGAGCAGTTCTTC,CSVRLNEQFF
TRBJ2-3,few,NA,TRBV27,TGTGCCAGCAGTTTGCTAGGATCAGATACGCAGTATTTT,CASSLLGSDTQYF
TRBJ2-1,NA,TRBD1,TRBV9,TGTGCCAGCAGCGTACCGGGGACAGGAGGCGAGCAGTTCTTC,CASSVPGTGGEQFF
TRBJ1-5,many,TRBD1,TRBV30,TGTGCCTGGAGTCGACAGGGTGAACAGCCCCAGCATTTT,CAWSRQGEQPQHF
TRBJ2-2,NA,NA,TRBV20-1,TGCAGTGCCACAGGGCTTGGCACCGGGGAGCTGTTTTTT,CSATGLGTGELFF
TRBJ2-7,NA,TRBD2,TRBV18,TGTGCCAGCTCACCGACTAGCGGGTCTTATAACCACGAGCAGTACTTC,CASSPTSGSYNHEQYF
TRBJ1-1,few,NA,TRBV5-1,TGCGCCAGCACCCAATCCGACGCGAACACTGAAGCTTTCTTT,CASTQSDANTEAFF
TRBJ1-3,NA,NA,TRBV7-2,TGTGCCAGCAGCTGGGGACTCGGAAACACCATATATTTT,CASSWGLGNTIYF
TRBJ1-1,NA,TRBD1,TRBV6-1,TGTGCCAGCAGCAATGGACAGGGTGAAGCTTTCTTT,CASSNGQGEAFF
TRBJ1-5,few,TRBD1,TRBV7-9,TGTGCCAGCAGCCCCGAAGGACAGGGGGGCAATCAGCCCCAGCATTTT,CASSPEGQGGNQPQHF
TRBJ1-4,few,NA,TRBV7-6,TGTGCCAGCAGCCCCACAGCGACAACTAATGAAAAACTGTTTTTT,CASSPTATTNEKLFF
TRBJ2-1,many,TRBD2,TRBV5-1,TGCGCCAGCAGCCCAAAGACTAGCGGAAGAGGTTTAAGTGAGCAGTTCTTC,CASSPKTSGRGLSEQFF
TRBJ2-2,few,TRBD1,TRBV27,TGTGCCAGCAGTTCCTTGACAGGGAAGAACACCGGGGAGCTGTTTTTT,CASSSLTGKNTGELFF
TRBJ2-3,many,NA,TRBV28,TGTGCCAGCAGTTTAGGGGAGGCGAGCACAGATACGCAGTATTTT,CASSLGEASTDTQYF
TRBJ2-7,NA,TRBD2,TRBV6-2/TRBV6-3,TGTGCCACCGGAGCTAGCGGGAACAACGAGCAGTACTTC,CATGASGNNEQYF
TRBJ2-7,few,TRBD1,TRBV28,TGTGCCAGCAGTTCGGGACAGGGGTCTCTCGAGCAGTACTTC,CASSSGQGSLEQYF
TRBJ2-3,many,NA,TRBV2,TGTGCCAGCAGTGGAGCCCAGAGTAGCGGAAACACAGATACGCAGTATTTT,CASSGAQSSGNTDTQYF
TRBJ1-5,NA,NA,TRBV6-1,TGTGCCAGCAGGAGGGCCAGAGGGCCCGCGATTCAGCCCCAGCATTTT,CASRRARGPAIQPQHF
TRBJ2-1,few,NA,TRBV27,TGTGCCAGCAGTAAGACCGCTCTAGGGCATGAGCAGTTCTTC,CASSKTALGHEQFF
TRBJ2-5,few,NA,TRBV10-3,TGTGCCATCAGGGGCCTTTCGGGAGAGACCCAGTACTTC,CAIRGLSGETQYF
TRBJ1-1,many,NA,TRBV28,TGTGCCAGCAGTCGGGACGGAGACGATAGGGGAGCTTTCTTT,CASSRDGDDRGAFF
TRBJ2-2,few,NA,TRBV7-7,TGTGCTAGCAGCCCCGCCCCTAGCACCGGGGAGCTGTTTTTT,CASSPAPSTGELFF
TRBJ1-3,many,NA,TRBV4-1,TGCGCCAGCAGCCAAGAAGGAACAGCAGGAAACACCATATATTTT,CASSQEGTAGNTIYF
TRBJ2-1,few,NA,TRBV27,TGTGCCAGCAGTTCATCAGGGAAGGAGTTCTTC,CASSSSGKEFF
TRBJ1-4,few,NA,TRBV27,TGTGCCAGCAGTATAGATGCAACTAATGAAAAACTGTTTTTT,CASSIDATNEKLFF
TRBJ2-1,NA,TRBD2,TRBV9,TGTGCCAGCAGCGTAGCTTCTGGCGGGAGAGGCTACAATGAGCAGTTCTTC,CASSVASGGRGYNEQFF
TRBJ1-4,NA,NA,TRBV7-9,TGTGCCAGCAGCTTCCTCTCCGGGGGGGCAGATGAAAAACTGTTTTTT,CASSFLSGGADEKLFF
TRBJ1-5,few,NA,TRBV30,TGTGCCTGGAGGGTCACAGGAGGCAATCAGCCCCAGCATTTT,CAWRVTGGNQPQHF
TRBJ1-3,NA,NA,TRBV20-1,TGCAGTGCATCAGGAACTCTTTACTCTGGAAACACCATATATTTT,CSASGTLYSGNTIYF
TRBJ2-7,many,TRBD1,TRBV11-2,TGTGCCAGCAGCGTAGGACAGGGCGTAAACGAGCAGTACTTC,CASSVGQGVNEQYF
TRBJ2-5,many,NA,TRBV6-1,TGTGCCAGCAGTGAAATTGGGTTGTTAGAGACCCAGTACTTC,CASSEIGLLETQYF
TRBJ2-7,NA,NA,TRBV20-1,TGCAGTGCTAGCGGACCTAGGTACGAGCAGTACTTC,CSASGPRYEQYF
TRBJ2-2,NA,TRBD2,TRBV10-3,TGTGCCACCAACCATCTCCGGACTAGCGGAAACACCGGGGAGCTGTTTTTT,CATNHLRTSGNTGELFF
TRBJ2-3,many,NA,TRBV11-2,TGTGCCAGCAGCCTTAGGCCCGCCTTAGCGACAGATACGCAGTATTTT,CASSLRPALATDTQYF